These 32 T cell receptor beta chains were all obtained from the same sample, sequenced in a study of cytomegalovirus exposure and HLA in healthy donors (TCRdb year 2017). The library was generated by the immunoSEQ multiplex PCR assay. The multiplex PCR relied on a mix of 60 forward primers for TCR Vbeta segments and 13 reverse primers for TCR Jbeta segments. TCRdb's version of the immuneACCESS table is confined to in-frame rearrangements and falls short of the full clone set. An unresolved V gene accounts for under half of the shortfall where checked; the remainder is of unknown origin. This sample lists approximately 170,000 clones; roughly 84% were detected once. Of the sample, roughly 1.5% is held by the ten largest clones. Sequencing was carried out using PBMCs. Receptors originate from a male donor in good health and CMV-seronegative.

The chain carries TRBV7-2 and TRBJ2-1, with 15 bases that match TRBD2. This CDR3 is 15 amino acids long. The germline V gene has CDR1 SGHTA and CDR2 FQGNSA. Losses at the gene ends were 5 bases for V and 10 bases for J; bases not matched to a gene: 6. CDR3 residues: CASSAGLAGGVEQFF. DNA of the CDR3: TGTGCCAGCAGCGCGGGACTAGCGGGGGGCGTAGAGCAGTTCTTC.

Concerning this clone itself: A junction end diverges from the germline sequence, so it may reflect a read error. The chain employs TRBV7-9 and TRBJ1-1; D may be TRBD1 (5 bases). Germline CDR1 reads SEHNR; CDR2 reads FQNEAQ (reference sequence). CDR3 size: 14 residues. The CDR3 nucleotides are TGTTCCAGCAGCTCCCGACAGTTCAACACTGAAGCTTTCTTT. Protein sequence: CSSSSRQFNTEAFF.

The chain joins TRBV6-1 to TRBJ1-2; possibly TRBD1 for D (5 bases). The CDR3 covers 13 residues. Germline CDR1 is MNHNS and CDR2 is SASEGT. Trimming removed 5 bases at V and 4 bases at J, with 11 bases between. This CDR3 reads CASSSRQSYGYTF. CDR3 DNA: TGTGCCAGCAGTTCCAGACAGAGCTATGGCTACACCTTC.

The chain links TRBV19 to TRBJ1-6, with no clear D. The V gene lost 5 bases and the J gene lost 0 bases, with 8 bases spanning the gap. Germline values: CDR1 LNHDA, CDR2 SQIVND (reference sequence). The CDR3 is 15 residues long. The CDR3 nucleotides read TGTGCCAGTAGTTTCTGGAGCTCCTATAATTCACCCCTCCACTTT. As protein: CASSFWSSYNSPLHF.

This chain connects TRBV6-6 to TRBJ1-1; D unclear. This CDR3 contains 13 residues. Trimming removed 0 bases from V and 3 bases from J, with 5 bases in between. Per germline, CDR1 MNHNY and CDR2 SVGAGI (reference sequence). The CDR3 loop reads CASSYSPDTEAFF. CDR3 DNA sequence: TGTGCCAGCAGTTACTCACCAGACACTGAAGCTTTCTTT.

The chain joins TRBV6-6 to TRBJ1-1; D ambiguous. The V end was cut by 4 bases, the J end by 8 bases, with 8 bases between. CDR1 and CDR2 from the germline V gene are MNHNY and SVGAGI (reference sequence). The CDR3 consists of 11 residues. DNA for the CDR3: TGTGCCAGCAGTTGGTCAGGAGAAGCTTTCTTT. Translation: CASSWSGEAFF.

This clone occurred once. The CDR3 DNA reads as TGTGCCAGCAGCACCCGGACAGGGGGGTATTATGGCTACACCTTC. Protein: CASSTRTGGYYGYTF. The chain uses TRBV7-8 and TRBJ1-2; TRBD1 matches at 10 bases. V lost 5 bases to trimming and J lost 5 bases; unmatched junction nucleotides: 8. The CDR3 totals 15 residues. Per germline, CDR1 SGHVS and CDR2 FQNEAQ.

V usage is TRBV6-1 and J usage is TRBJ1-2; TRBD1 might be the D (5 bases). The germline CDR1 and CDR2 sequences are MNHNS and SASEGT. Trimming cost V 0 bases and J 9 bases, with 17 bases left between them. The CDR3 sequence is 15 residues long. The CDR3 sequence is CASSEARAGRESYTF. The CDR3, as DNA: TGTGCCAGCAGTGAAGCGCGGGCGGGACGGGAAAGCTACACCTTC.

J is TRBJ1-1 and V is TRBV10-1; 10 nucleotides align to TRBD1. V was clipped by 5 bases and J by 1 base; unmatched bases: 7. The CDR3 runs to 16 residues. In germline, CDR1 is WNHNN, CDR2 SYGVQD (reference sequence). The CDR3 protein is CASSTAGQGSNTEAFF. CDR3 coding DNA: TGCGCCAGCAGTACTGCGGGACAGGGGTCGAACACTGAAGCTTTCTTT.

V usage is TRBV5-1 and J usage is TRBJ2-1; D is uncertain. V shed 0 bases and J shed 0 bases, with 4 bases lying between them. The CDR3 spans 14 residues. Germline V gene data show CDR1 as SGHRS and CDR2 as YFSETQ. The CDR3 DNA sequence: TGCGCCAGCAGCTTGGGAGGCTCCTACAATGAGCAGTTCTTC. This gives the protein CASSLGGSYNEQFF.

This CDR3 reads CASSVSRVVGTGELFF. CDR3 in DNA: TGTGCCAGTAGTGTGTCCAGGGTCGTGGGCACCGGGGAGCTGTTTTTT. The J gene is TRBJ2-2, the V gene TRBV19; D may be TRBD1 (5 bases). The germline V and J ends were trimmed by 5 bases and 4 bases, with 17 bases remaining between them. The CDR3 extends over 16 amino acids. Germline CDR1 and CDR2: LNHDA and SQIVND (reference sequence).

The chain joins TRBV5-8 to TRBJ1-2; D is undetermined. The CDR3 runs 15 residues. The ends were cut back, 2 bases at V and 0 bases at J, with 11 bases in the middle. CDR1 SGHTS and CDR2 YDEGEE come from the germline V gene. This CDR3 is CASSFTGLTNYGYTF. DNA for the CDR3: TGTGCCAGCAGCTTTACCGGTCTAACTAACTATGGCTACACCTTC.

This chain uses TRBV11-2 with TRBJ2-2, with TRBD2 identical over 7 bases. V gave up 0 bases and J gave up 6 bases; unmatched junction bases: 1. The CDR3 is 14 amino acids. The V gene's germline CDR1 is SGHAT and CDR2 FQNNGV. The CDR3 DNA reads TGTGCCAGCAGCTTAGACCGGGGGGCCGGGGAGCTGTTTTTT. Its translation: CASSLDRGAGELFF.

The table lists this clone with a few counts. The chain combines TRBV5-1 with TRBJ2-3; 9 nucleotides align to TRBD1. Germline trimming cut 0 bases from V and 1 base from J; bases unmatched to any gene: 9. This CDR3 comprises 18 residues. Germline CDR1 reads SGHRS; CDR2 reads YFSETQ. The CDR3 reads CASSLEPTGGIGTDTQYF. DNA of the CDR3: TGCGCCAGCAGCTTGGAACCGACAGGGGGTATTGGCACAGATACGCAGTATTTT.

This chain connects TRBV5-1 to TRBJ1-1; D possibly corresponds to TRBD1 (5 bases). Germline assignment: CDR1 SGHRS and CDR2 YFSETQ. The CDR3 length is 14 residues. Between the trimmed V and J ends, which lost 4 bases and 4 bases, there was a span of 14 bases. The CDR3 DNA is TGCGCCAGCAGCCGGGGGGACTACCGCACTGAAGCTTTCTTT. Protein product: CASSRGDYRTEAFF.

The V gene is TRBV7-3, the J gene TRBJ2-3; TRBD1 matches at 7 bases. Germline V CDR1 and CDR2: SGHTA, FQGTGA. Trimming removed 2 bases from V and 1 base from J; junction bases left unmatched: 0. The CDR3 runs to 14 residues. The CDR3, as DNA: TGTGCCAGCAGCTTAGGACAGGGCACAGATACGCAGTATTTT. Its protein is CASSLGQGTDTQYF.

V usage is TRBV27 and J usage is TRBJ2-2; D remains unclear. The V gene lost 5 bases and the J gene lost 5 bases, with 12 bases spanning the gap. CDR3 size: 14 residues. CDR1 and CDR2 (germline): MNHEY, SMNVEV (reference sequence). The CDR3 sequence: CASSPNRWTGELFF. The DNA of the CDR3 is TGTGCCAGCAGTCCTAACCGGTGGACCGGGGAGCTGTTTTTT.

The chain is built from TRBV6-4 and TRBJ2-1; 10 bases match TRBD1. Germline V lookup: CDR1 MRHNA, CDR2 SNTAGT. The V segment lost 2 bases and the J segment 9 bases; nucleotides outside the gene matches: 10. The CDR3 runs 16 residues. This CDR3 reads CASSDGRQGAVSEQFF. The CDR3 region has the DNA TGTGCCAGCAGTGACGGGCGACAGGGGGCCGTTAGTGAGCAGTTCTTC.

The V gene is TRBV5-1, the J gene TRBJ1-2; D is perhaps TRBD1 (6 bases). V lost 1 base, J lost 3 bases, and 10 bases lay in between. There are 14 residues in the CDR3. Per germline, CDR1 SGHRS and CDR2 YFSETQ. This chain's CDR3 is CASSLSGADYGYTF. The CDR3 nucleotides are TGCGCCAGCAGCTTGTCAGGGGCCGACTATGGCTACACCTTC.

The chain links TRBV4-2 to TRBJ2-6, with 7 bases fitting TRBD1. The germline V gene has CDR1 LGHNA and CDR2 YNFKEQ. With V trimmed by 3 bases and J by 0 bases, 8 bases remained unmatched. The CDR3 has 18 residues. CDR3: CASSQRTGIVSGANVLTF. The CDR3 DNA reads as TGTGCCAGCAGCCAGCGGACAGGAATAGTCTCTGGGGCCAACGTCCTGACTTTC.

This sequence joins TRBV11-1 and TRBJ1-1, with TRBD1 identical over 8 bases. The CDR3 has 15 residues. CDR1 SGHAT and CDR2 FQDESV come from the germline V gene (reference sequence). With V trimmed by 3 bases and J by 4 bases, 7 bases remained unmatched. The CDR3 reads CASSFLTGGGTEAFF. Written as DNA, the CDR3 is TGTGCCAGCAGCTTCCTTACAGGGGGGGGCACTGAAGCTTTCTTT.

The chain is built from TRBV5-5 and TRBJ2-7; 10 bases are shared with TRBD2. Trimming at V came to 4 bases and at J to 1 base, leaving 5 bases not matched to a gene. Looked up from germline, CDR1 is SGHKS and CDR2 is YYEKEE (reference sequence). The CDR3 loop spans 15 amino acids. CDR3 residues: CASSPVAGGSYEQYF. The CDR3, as DNA: TGTGCCAGCAGCCCCGTAGCGGGGGGTTCCTACGAGCAGTACTTC.

V is TRBV5-6 and J is TRBJ1-5, with D uncertain. The CDR3 contains 18 residues. The V gene lost 0 bases and the J gene lost 1 base, with 17 bases spanning the gap. Germline CDR1 is SGHDT and CDR2 is YYEEEE. CDR3 sequence (DNA): TGTGCCAGCAGCTTGGCCGGTGGCCTAACCGGGAGCAATCAGCCCCAGCATTTT. Its translation: CASSLAGGLTGSNQPQHF. The full variable domain, completed using reference TRBV5-6 and TRBJ1-5, is DAGVTQSPTHLIKTRGQQVTLRCSPKSGHDTVSWYQQALGQGPQFIFQYYEEEERQRGNFPDRFSGHQFPNYSSELNVNALLLGDSALYLCASSLAGGLTGSNQPQHFGDGTRLSIL.

This sequence joins TRBV30 and TRBJ2-2; D not resolved. The CDR3 sequence is 13 residues long. Germline CDR1 GTSNPN, CDR2 SVGIG (reference sequence). The V end lost 3 bases, the J end lost 4 bases, and 9 bases lay between the germline ends. The chain's CDR3 is CAWRRQSTGELFF. CDR3 in DNA: TGTGCCTGGAGGAGGCAGTCCACCGGGGAGCTGTTTTTT.

The V gene is TRBV10-2, the J gene TRBJ2-7; 9 nucleotides align to TRBD2. CDR3 length: 15 amino acids. Trimming at V came to 6 bases and at J to 3 bases, leaving 9 bases not matched to a gene. Germline CDR1 WSHSY, CDR2 SAAADI. CDR3 nucleotide sequence: TGCGCCAGCAGGCCGGCGGGAGGGCTAAACTACGAGCAGTACTTC. It specifies CASRPAGGLNYEQYF.

The rearrangement uses TRBV21-1 and TRBJ2-2; the table's D gene call, TRBD2, was not cross checked with the DNA. TRBV21-1 is a recognized pseudogene. The CDR3 loop spans 15 amino acids. The CDR3 bases are TGTGCCAGCAGCAGGAGCGGGGGAAACACCGGGGAGCTGTTTTTT. Translating gives CASSRSGGNTGELFF.

V and J are TRBV7-9 and TRBJ1-2; 11 bases map to TRBD1. This CDR3 comprises 13 residues. The V and J ends lost 6 bases and 8 bases, in that order; junction bases with no gene match: 5. The V gene's germline CDR1 is SEHNR and CDR2 FQNEAQ (reference sequence). CDR3 amino acids: CASRRGQGAGYTF. CDR3 nucleotide sequence: TGTGCCAGCAGACGAGGACAGGGGGCGGGCTACACCTTC.

This clone has only one observation. This chain uses TRBV2 with TRBJ1-5; D possibly corresponds to TRBD1 (5 bases). Germline assignment: CDR1 SNHLY and CDR2 FYNNEI. The CDR3 runs to 14 residues. V shed 6 bases and J shed 2 bases, with 11 bases lying between them. The CDR3 is CASSREGGNQPQHF. CDR3 nucleotide sequence: TGTGCCAGCAGCAGGGAAGGGGGCAATCAGCCCCAGCATTTT.

The rearrangement links TRBV5-4 to TRBJ2-5, with TRBD2 matching over 8 bases. Losses at the gene ends were 3 bases for V and 2 bases for J; bases not matched to a gene: 6. Per the germline V gene, CDR1 is SGHNT and CDR2 is YYREEE (reference sequence). The CDR3 length is 15 residues. In DNA form, the CDR3 reads TGTGCCAGCAGCTGGGCGGGGGGACTGCAAGAGACCCAGTACTTC. This encodes CASSWAGGLQETQYF.

The chain joins TRBV28 to TRBJ2-1, with 7 bases fitting TRBD1. The germline gives CDR1 MDHEN, CDR2 SYDVKM. The junction had 8 bases not matched to a gene; V was cut back by 1 base and J by 5 bases. The CDR3 length is 16 residues. The CDR3 sequence: CASSLLSGTVNNEQFF. The CDR3 region has the DNA TGTGCCAGCAGTTTATTGTCCGGGACAGTTAACAATGAGCAGTTCTTC.

The chain uses TRBV4-2 and TRBJ1-5; a possible D gene is TRBD1 (5 bases). Deletions cut 0 bases from V and 1 base from J, with 13 bases between. This CDR3 has 17 amino acids. CDR1 and CDR2 from the germline V gene are LGHNA and YNFKEQ. CDR3 sequence: CASSQEGLEGSNQPQHF. The CDR3, as DNA: TGTGCCAGCAGCCAAGAGGGTTTGGAGGGGAGCAATCAGCCCCAGCATTTT.

This chain joins TRBV5-1 and TRBJ1-1, with no clear D. The CDR3 is 12 amino acids. The germline CDR1 and CDR2 sequences are SGHRS and YFSETQ. V gave up 3 bases and J gave up 1 base, with 4 bases separating them. The CDR3 spells CASSSWNTEAFF. In DNA, the CDR3 is TGCGCCAGCAGCTCATGGAACACTGAAGCTTTCTTT.